Below are 29 T cell receptor beta chains sequenced from a single sample in a study of T cell changes during pregnancy in multiple sclerosis. The protocol was immunoSEQ multiplex PCR, while the TCRdb copy is restricted to in-frame clones and leaves out a portion. The repertoire has about 31,000 clones, around 89% of them found once; the top ten carry almost 6.5%. The sample in question was CD8+ T cells from peripheral blood mononuclear cells, obtained in the second trimester of pregnancy. The receptors were gathered from a female donor with multiple sclerosis, enrolled in a pregnancy study.

The CDR3 sequence: CASSPEEARDSNTGELFF. For the CDR3, the DNA is TGTGCCAGCTCACCAGAAGAGGCCCGAGATTCGAACACCGGGGAGCTGTTTTTT. The chain recombines TRBV18 with TRBJ2-2, with no clear D. In germline, CDR1 is KGHSH, CDR2 LQKENI. V gave up 2 bases and J gave up 0 bases, with 16 bases separating them. The CDR3 has 18 residues.

The chain carries TRBV7-9 and TRBJ1-2; 10 bases map to TRBD1. V was pared by 5 bases and J by 6 bases, with 12 bases of the junction left unmatched. The germline V gene has CDR1 SEHNR and CDR2 FQNEAQ (reference sequence). CDR3 length: 16 residues. The DNA of the CDR3 is TGTGCCAGCAGCAAAACGTGGGACAGGGGAGGGGATGGCTACACCTTC. Protein sequence: CASSKTWDRGGDGYTF.

A single count supports this clone. V and J are TRBV19 and TRBJ2-3, with TRBD1 as a possible D gene (6 bases). Germline CDR1 and CDR2: LNHDA and SQIVND (reference sequence). With 5 bases removed from V and 4 bases from J, the gap between germline ends came to 13 bases. This CDR3 has 14 amino acids. The CDR3 sequence is CASSRGYRADTQYF. DNA of the CDR3: TGTGCCAGTAGTCGCGGATACAGGGCAGATACGCAGTATTTT.

The rearrangement uses TRBV7-9 and TRBJ2-1, with 9 bases that match TRBD2. This CDR3 spans 16 amino acids. The V gene's germline CDR1 is SEHNR and CDR2 FQNEAQ (reference sequence). V lost 3 bases, J lost 4 bases, and 7 bases stayed unmatched. The CDR3 nucleotides read TGTGCCAGCAGCTTGAGTAGCGGGAGTGGTTACAATGAGCAGTTCTTC. This gives the protein CASSLSSGSGYNEQFF.

V gene TRBV29-1 combines with J gene TRBJ1-1; maybe TRBD1 (5 bases). CDR1 is SQVTM, CDR2 ANQGSEA, per germline. This CDR3 contains 11 residues. Trimming shortened V by 6 bases and J by 4 bases, and 9 bases separated the two germline ends. This CDR3 is CSVHQGTEAFF. Written as DNA, the CDR3 is TGCAGCGTCCACCAGGGCACTGAAGCTTTCTTT.

V gene TRBV19 combines with J gene TRBJ2-3; 13 bases align to TRBD2. The CDR3 is 18 residues long. Germline loops: CDR1 LNHDA, CDR2 SQIVND (reference sequence). The trim removed 5 bases at V and 4 bases at J, leaving 12 bases unmatched. The CDR3 spells CASSVRTSGSRVPDTQYF. The CDR3 nucleotides read TGTGCCAGTAGTGTCCGGACTAGCGGGAGTAGGGTCCCAGATACGCAGTATTTT.

Turning to this clone: The sample holds other DNA sequences that translate to the same CDR3. This chain connects TRBV19 to TRBJ2-3; 9 positions match TRBD1. The germline V gene encodes CDR1 LNHDA and CDR2 SQIVND (reference sequence). With 7 bases clipped from V and 3 bases from J, the junction kept 8 bases outside the gene matches. The CDR3 spans 15 residues. CDR3 nucleotide sequence: TGTGCCAGTACTCCGGGACAGGGAGGGACAGATACGCAGTATTTT. Its translation: CASTPGQGGTDTQYF.

J is TRBJ2-7 and V is TRBV30; possible D gene TRBD1, 6 bases. The germline gives CDR1 GTSNPN, CDR2 SVGIG (reference sequence). Deletions cut 5 bases from V and 6 bases from J, with 14 bases between. The CDR3 contains 12 residues. The CDR3 loop reads CAWDRSRGEQYF. The CDR3 bases are TGTGCCTGGGACAGGTCCCGGGGCGAGCAGTACTTC.

This clone was recorded a few times. The chain carries TRBV15 and TRBJ2-7; D gene ambiguous. The CDR3 totals 13 residues. Trimming stripped 0 bases from V and 2 bases from J, with 5 bases between. Germline CDR1 LNHNV, CDR2 YYDKDF (reference sequence). The CDR3 DNA follows: TGTGCCACCAGCAGAGAACTTACCTACGAGCAGTACTTC. Its protein product is CATSRELTYEQYF.

The chain combines TRBV15 with TRBJ1-3, with 7 bases aligning to TRBD1. The CDR3 sequence is 15 residues long. From germline, CDR1 is LNHNV and CDR2 YYDKDF (reference sequence). V lost 8 bases to trimming and J lost 0 bases; unmatched junction nucleotides: 7. The CDR3 reads CATHTGELSGNTIYF. For the CDR3, the DNA is TGTGCCACCCACACAGGGGAACTCTCTGGAAACACCATATATTTT.

The chain couples TRBV6-6 to TRBJ2-1; 10 nucleotides agree with TRBD2. V was pared by 6 bases and J by 6 bases, with 11 bases of the junction left unmatched. The CDR3 covers 16 residues. Germline V lookup: CDR1 MNHNY, CDR2 SVGAGI (reference sequence). The CDR3 loop is CASSPRLAGDPNEQFF. For the CDR3, the DNA is TGTGCCAGCAGCCCCCGTCTAGCGGGGGATCCCAATGAGCAGTTCTTC.

The J gene is TRBJ2-7, the V gene TRBV18; 8 bases match TRBD1. The junction had 12 bases not matched to a gene; V was cut back by 2 bases and J by 6 bases. CDR1 and CDR2 (germline): KGHSH, LQKENI. The CDR3 sequence is 16 residues long. CDR3 region: CASSPEVRTGSVEQYF. CDR3 sequence (DNA): TGTGCCAGCTCACCAGAGGTGCGGACAGGGAGCGTCGAGCAGTACTTC.

The chain uses TRBV9 and TRBJ2-1; a weak D match, TRBD2 (5 bases). This CDR3 has 12 residues. V was cut by 3 bases and J by 5 bases, with 6 bases left in between. Germline CDR1 reads SGDLS; CDR2 reads YYNGEE. The CDR3, as DNA: TGTGCCAGCAGCGCCGGGAACAATGAGCAGTTCTTC. This encodes CASSAGNNEQFF. Together with reference TRBV9 and TRBJ2-1, the CDR3 gives the full variable domain: DSGVTQTPKHLITATGQRVTLRCSPRSGDLSVYWYQQSLDQGLQFLIQYYNGEERAKGNILERFSAQQFPDLHSELNLSSLELGDSALYFCASSAGNNEQFFGPGTRLTVL.

The chain is built from TRBV15 and TRBJ1-1; 7 bases map to TRBD1. The CDR3 is 15 residues long. Germline V lookup: CDR1 LNHNV, CDR2 YYDKDF (reference sequence). V dropped 6 bases and J dropped 0; count of bases not matched to a gene: 7. In DNA form, the CDR3 reads TGTGCCACCAGTGGGACAGACAGCCTGAACACTGAAGCTTTCTTT. Amino acids: CATSGTDSLNTEAFF.

The rearrangement links TRBV6-6 to TRBJ2-7; D is unresolved. Germline V lookup: CDR1 MNHNY, CDR2 SVGAGI (reference sequence). The V end lost 0 bases, the J end lost 0 bases, and 12 bases lay between the germline ends. The CDR3 contains 16 residues. The CDR3 coding sequence is TGTGCCAGCAGTTACTCATTGGCACAGAGCTCCTACGAGCAGTACTTC. This gives the protein CASSYSLAQSSYEQYF.

This clone was picked up one time. The chain combines TRBV29-1 with TRBJ2-5; D call uncertain. The CDR3 loop spans 12 amino acids. Germline values: CDR1 SQVTM, CDR2 ANQGSEA. V was shortened by 0 bases and J by 5 bases, with 7 bases between the two germline ends. The CDR3: CSVEDLRETQYF. Here the CDR3 DNA reads TGCAGCGTTGAAGATCTCCGGGAGACCCAGTACTTC. Full variable domain (remainder filled in from reference TRBV29-1 and TRBJ2-5): SAVISQKPSRDICQRGTSLTIQCQVDSQVTMMFWYRQQPGQSLTLIATANQGSEATYESGFVIDKFPISRPNLTFSTLTVSNMSPEDSSIYLCSVEDLRETQYFGPGTRLLVL.

V usage is TRBV4-1 and J usage is TRBJ2-7, with D unclear. CDR3 size: 12 residues. The germline CDR1 and CDR2 sequences are MGHRA and YSYEKL. V was cut by 5 bases and J by 2 bases, with 7 bases left in between. The CDR3 DNA reads as TGCGCCAGCAGCACAGCAGCCTACGAGCAGTACTTC. Translated: CASSTAAYEQYF.

This sequence joins TRBV2 and TRBJ2-1; D perhaps matches TRBD2 (5 bases). V was pared by 4 bases and J by 10 bases, with 5 bases between. Germline CDR1 and CDR2: SNHLY and FYNNEI. The CDR3 is 10 residues long. Here the CDR3 DNA reads TGTGCCAGCAGTGGGAGGGAGCAGTTCTTC. Its translation is CASSGREQFF.

The V call is TRBV14, the J call TRBJ2-3, with TRBD2 matching over 7 bases. Germline V lookup: CDR1 SGHDN, CDR2 FVKESK. CDR3 size: 15 residues. J gave up 0 bases and V 5 bases, and 5 bases lay outside the gene matches. CDR3 loop: CASSYSGLSTDTQYF. The CDR3 DNA is TGTGCCAGCAGCTATAGCGGGCTAAGCACAGATACGCAGTATTTT.

In the case of this clone: Germline and junction disagree at one end, which may indicate a read error. The V call is TRBV7-9, the J call TRBJ1-2; D is uncertain. The CDR3 has 12 amino acids. CDR1 is SEHNR, CDR2 FQNEAQ, per germline (reference sequence). As DNA, the CDR3 is TGTGCCAGCAGCTTCATAGCGTCCCTCTTACTCTTC. Protein sequence: CASSFIASLLLF.

The V call is TRBV14, the J call TRBJ2-7; TRBD1 matches 7 bases. The CDR3 has 18 residues. J was trimmed by 2 bases and V by 2 bases; bases with no gene match: 15. Germline V CDR1 and CDR2: SGHDN, FVKESK. The CDR3 reads CASSQWSSGTAMTYEQYF. CDR3 sequence (DNA): TGTGCCAGCAGCCAATGGTCCTCCGGGACAGCAATGACCTACGAGCAGTACTTC.

This clone has only one observation. This chain links TRBV7-2 with TRBJ2-7, with no clear D. Germline CDR1 and CDR2: SGHTA and FQGNSA. V lost 3 bases and J lost 6, with 9 bases in between. The CDR3 extends over 12 amino acids. The CDR3 DNA reads TGTGCCAGCAGCTTTCTTGCGAGCGAGCAGTACTTC. Protein product: CASSFLASEQYF.

The chain couples TRBV27 to TRBJ2-1; TRBD2 might be the D (5 bases). The CDR3 is 13 residues long. The V gene lost 0 bases and the J gene lost 7 bases, with 7 bases spanning the gap. Germline V gives CDR1 MNHEY, CDR2 SMNVEV (reference sequence). CDR3 amino acids: CASSLSTGNEQFF. Written as DNA, the CDR3 is TGTGCCAGCAGTTTATCGACGGGAAATGAGCAGTTCTTC.

The V and J genes are TRBV9 and TRBJ2-2, with 11 bases identical to TRBD1. Trimming cost V 5 bases and J 7 bases; bases outside gene matches: 7. In germline, CDR1 is SGDLS, CDR2 YYNGEE. The CDR3 covers 15 residues. CDR3 sequence reads: CASRDPGQGGGELFF. The DNA of the CDR3 is TGTGCCAGCAGGGACCCGGGACAGGGGGGCGGGGAGCTGTTTTTT.

V gene TRBV28 combines with J gene TRBJ2-1; no reliable D call. This CDR3 comprises 12 residues. Trimming took off 5 bases at V and 9 bases at J, with 11 bases between the two ends. Germline-derived CDR1 and CDR2 are MDHEN and SYDVKM. The CDR3 sequence is CASSEAGGEQFF. Written as DNA, the CDR3 is TGTGCCAGCAGTGAAGCCGGTGGTGAGCAGTTCTTC.

This clone has a single count. This chain uses TRBV4-2 with TRBJ1-4; 11 bases are shared with TRBD1. Germline V gives CDR1 LGHNA, CDR2 YNFKEQ. Germline trimming cut 3 bases from V and 8 bases from J; bases unmatched to any gene: 8. The CDR3 sequence is 16 residues long. The CDR3 coding sequence is TGTGCCAGCAGCCACAAAGGAGGGACAGGGGGGGAAAAACTGTTTTTT. Encoded protein: CASSHKGGTGGEKLFF.

V gene TRBV4-1 combines with J gene TRBJ2-7; TRBD1 might be the D (6 bases). This CDR3 is built from 15 residues. V was shortened by 1 base and J by 2 bases, with 12 bases between the two germline ends. Looked up from germline, CDR1 is MGHRA and CDR2 is YSYEKL. CDR3 sequence (DNA): TGCGCCAGCAGCCAAGTACAGGGTGGTACCTACGAGCAGTACTTC. Translated: CASSQVQGGTYEQYF.

The rearrangement joins TRBV25-1 to TRBJ2-7; 7 bases line up with TRBD1. Germline trimming cut 10 bases from V and 0 bases from J; bases unmatched to any gene: 6. Per germline, CDR1 MGHDK and CDR2 SYGVNS. CDR3 length equals 13 residues. The CDR3 bases are TGTGCCACCACGGGACAGAGCTCCTACGAGCAGTACTTC. As protein: CATTGQSSYEQYF.

The chain combines TRBV4-3 with TRBJ1-1; a weak D match, TRBD1 (6 bases). V dropped 2 bases and J dropped 2 bases, with 12 bases sitting between them. CDR3 size: 15 residues. Germline CDR1 and CDR2: LGHNA and YSLEER. The CDR3 DNA reads TGCGCCAGCAGCCAATACATAGGGGGAAACACTGAAGCTTTCTTT. Protein product: CASSQYIGGNTEAFF.